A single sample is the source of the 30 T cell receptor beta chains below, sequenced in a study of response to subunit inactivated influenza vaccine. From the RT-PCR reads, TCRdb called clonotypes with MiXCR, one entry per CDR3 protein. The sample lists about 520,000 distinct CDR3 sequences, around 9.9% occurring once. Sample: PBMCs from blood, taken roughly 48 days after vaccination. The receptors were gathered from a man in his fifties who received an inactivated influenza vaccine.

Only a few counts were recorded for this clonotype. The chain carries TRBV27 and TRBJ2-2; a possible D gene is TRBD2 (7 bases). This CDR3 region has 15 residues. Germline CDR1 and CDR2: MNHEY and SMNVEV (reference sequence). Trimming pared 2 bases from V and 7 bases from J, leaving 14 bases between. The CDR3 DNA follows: TGTGCCAGCAGTTTACTTCGGGGGGCGGTCGGGGAGCTGTTTTTT. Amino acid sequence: CASSLLRGAVGELFF.

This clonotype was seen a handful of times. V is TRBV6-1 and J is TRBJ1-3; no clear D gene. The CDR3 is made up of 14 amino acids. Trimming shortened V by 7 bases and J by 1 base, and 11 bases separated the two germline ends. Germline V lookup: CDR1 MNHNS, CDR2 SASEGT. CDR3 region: CASITRISGNTIYF. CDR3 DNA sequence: TGTGCCAGCATCACTAGGATTTCTGGAAACACCATATATTTT.

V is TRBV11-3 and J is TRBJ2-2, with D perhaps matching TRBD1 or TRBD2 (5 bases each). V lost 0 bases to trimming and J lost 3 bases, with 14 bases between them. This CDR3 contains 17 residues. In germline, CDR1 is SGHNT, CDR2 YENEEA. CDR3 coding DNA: TGTGCCAGCAGCTTAGATGAGTCCGGGGCCCACACCGGGGAGCTGTTTTTT. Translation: CASSLDESGAHTGELFF.

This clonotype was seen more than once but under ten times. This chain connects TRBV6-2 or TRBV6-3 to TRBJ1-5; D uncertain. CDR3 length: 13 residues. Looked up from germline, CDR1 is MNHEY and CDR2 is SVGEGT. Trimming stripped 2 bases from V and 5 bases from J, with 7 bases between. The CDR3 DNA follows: TGTGCCAGCAGTTACGGGGATTATCAGCCCCAGCATTTT. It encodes CASSYGDYQPQHF.

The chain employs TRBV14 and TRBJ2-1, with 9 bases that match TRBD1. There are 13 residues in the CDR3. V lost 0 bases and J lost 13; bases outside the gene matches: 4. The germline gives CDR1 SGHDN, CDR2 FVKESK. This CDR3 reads CASSQDRTGVQFF. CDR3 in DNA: TGTGCCAGCAGCCAAGATCGGACAGGGGTTCAGTTCTTC.

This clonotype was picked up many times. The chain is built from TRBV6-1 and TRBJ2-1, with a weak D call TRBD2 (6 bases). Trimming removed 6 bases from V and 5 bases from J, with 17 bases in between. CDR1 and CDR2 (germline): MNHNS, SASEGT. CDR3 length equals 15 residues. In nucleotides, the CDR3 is TGTGCCAGCAGCTCCATTGGACTAACCAACAATGAGCAGTTCTTC. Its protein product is CASSSIGLTNNEQFF.

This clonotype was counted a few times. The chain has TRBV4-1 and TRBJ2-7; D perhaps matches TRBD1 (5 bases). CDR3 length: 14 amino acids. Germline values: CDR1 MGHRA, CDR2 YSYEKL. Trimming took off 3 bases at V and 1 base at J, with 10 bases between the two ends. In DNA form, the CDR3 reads TGCGCCAGCAGCCACCAGACAGATTCCTACGAGCAGTACTTC. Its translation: CASSHQTDSYEQYF.

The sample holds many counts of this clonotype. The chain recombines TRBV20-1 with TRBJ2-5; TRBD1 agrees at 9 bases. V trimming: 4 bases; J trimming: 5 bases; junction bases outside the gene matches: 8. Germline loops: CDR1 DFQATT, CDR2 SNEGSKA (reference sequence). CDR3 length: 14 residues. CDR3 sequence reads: CSAKTGGGRETQYF. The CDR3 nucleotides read TGCAGTGCTAAAACAGGGGGCGGCAGGGAGACCCAGTACTTC.

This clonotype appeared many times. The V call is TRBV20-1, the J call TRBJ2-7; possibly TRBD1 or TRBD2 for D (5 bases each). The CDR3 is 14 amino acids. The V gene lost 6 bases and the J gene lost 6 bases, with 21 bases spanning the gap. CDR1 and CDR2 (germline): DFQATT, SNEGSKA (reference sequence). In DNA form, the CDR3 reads TGCAGTGCCCTTGGGGGTTCCTTGGGGTCCGAGCAGTACTTC. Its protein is CSALGGSLGSEQYF.

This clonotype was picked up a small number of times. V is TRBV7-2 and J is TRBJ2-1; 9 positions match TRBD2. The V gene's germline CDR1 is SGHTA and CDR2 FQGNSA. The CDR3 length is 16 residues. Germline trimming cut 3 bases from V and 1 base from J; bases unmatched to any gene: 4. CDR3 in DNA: TGTGCCAGCAGCTTTACCCTAGCGGGGTCCTACAATGAGCAGTTCTTC. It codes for CASSFTLAGSYNEQFF.

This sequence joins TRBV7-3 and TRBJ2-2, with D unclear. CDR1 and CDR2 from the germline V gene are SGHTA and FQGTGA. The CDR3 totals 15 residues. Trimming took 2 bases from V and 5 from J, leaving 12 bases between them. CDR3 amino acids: CASSLGYGSTGELFF. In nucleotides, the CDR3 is TGTGCCAGCAGCTTAGGTTACGGATCTACCGGGGAGCTGTTTTTT.

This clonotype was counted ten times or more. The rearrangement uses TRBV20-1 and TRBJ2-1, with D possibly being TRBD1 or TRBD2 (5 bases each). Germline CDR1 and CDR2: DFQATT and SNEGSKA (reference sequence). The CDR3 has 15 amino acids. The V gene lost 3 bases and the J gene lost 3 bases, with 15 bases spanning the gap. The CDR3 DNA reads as TGCAGTGCTAGTATCGGGACGGAGGTCTACAATGAGCAGTTCTTC. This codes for CSASIGTEVYNEQFF.

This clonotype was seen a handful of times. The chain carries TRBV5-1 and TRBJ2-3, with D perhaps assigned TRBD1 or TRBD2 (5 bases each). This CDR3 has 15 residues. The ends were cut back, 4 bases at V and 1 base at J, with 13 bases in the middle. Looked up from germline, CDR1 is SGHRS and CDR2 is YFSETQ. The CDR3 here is CASSRDGDRTDTQYF. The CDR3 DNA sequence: TGCGCCAGCAGCCGGGACGGGGACCGCACAGATACGCAGTATTTT. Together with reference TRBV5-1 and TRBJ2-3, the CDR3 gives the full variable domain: KAGVTQTPRYLIKTRGQQVTLSCSPISGHRSVSWYQQTPGQGLQFLFEYFSETQRNKGNFPGRFSGRQFSNSRSEMNVSTLELGDSALYLCASSRDGDRTDTQYFGPGTRLTVL.

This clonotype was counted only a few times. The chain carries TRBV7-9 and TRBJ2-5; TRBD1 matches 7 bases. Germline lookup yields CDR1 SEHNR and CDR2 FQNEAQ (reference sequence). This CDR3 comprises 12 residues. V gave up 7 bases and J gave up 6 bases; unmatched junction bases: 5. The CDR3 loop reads CASNRGGKTQYF. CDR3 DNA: TGTGCCAGCAACAGGGGTGGAAAGACCCAGTACTTC.

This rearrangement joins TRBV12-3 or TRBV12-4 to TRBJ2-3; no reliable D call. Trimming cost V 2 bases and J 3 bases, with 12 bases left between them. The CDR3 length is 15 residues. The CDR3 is CASSLRGFGTDTQYF. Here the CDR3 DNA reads TGTGCCAGCAGTTTACGTGGCTTCGGGACAGATACGCAGTATTTT.

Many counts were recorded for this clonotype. The CDR3 region has the DNA TGCAGTGCTAGAGATCTGCTCCCAGAGACCCAGTACTTC. Its translation is CSARDLLPETQYF. The chain uses TRBV20-1 and TRBJ2-5; the D is unclear. V gave up 0 bases and J gave up 4 bases, with 9 bases separating them. This CDR3 is built from 13 residues. The V gene's germline CDR1 is DFQATT and CDR2 SNEGSKA (reference sequence).

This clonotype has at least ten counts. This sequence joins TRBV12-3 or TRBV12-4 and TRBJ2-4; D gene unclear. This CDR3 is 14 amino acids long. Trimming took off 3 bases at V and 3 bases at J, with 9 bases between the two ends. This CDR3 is CASSLASVKNIQYF. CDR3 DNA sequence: TGTGCCAGCAGTTTGGCGTCAGTCAAAAACATTCAGTACTTC.

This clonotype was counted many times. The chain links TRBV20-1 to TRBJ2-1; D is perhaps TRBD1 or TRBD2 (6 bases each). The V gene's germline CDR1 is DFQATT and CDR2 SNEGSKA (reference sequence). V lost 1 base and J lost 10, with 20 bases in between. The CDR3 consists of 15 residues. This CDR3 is CSARVGGPKVSEQFF. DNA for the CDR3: TGCAGTGCTAGAGTGGGGGGCCCTAAGGTCAGCGAGCAGTTCTTC.

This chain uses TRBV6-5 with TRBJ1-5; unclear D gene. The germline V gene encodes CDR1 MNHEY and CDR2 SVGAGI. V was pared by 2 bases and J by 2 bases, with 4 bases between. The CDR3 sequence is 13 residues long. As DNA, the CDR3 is TGTGCCAGCAGTTACGCCCGCAATCAGCCCCAGCATTTT. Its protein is CASSYARNQPQHF.

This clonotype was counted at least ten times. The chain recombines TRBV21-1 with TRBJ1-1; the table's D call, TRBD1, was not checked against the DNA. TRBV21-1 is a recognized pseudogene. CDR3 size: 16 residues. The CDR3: CASSNGRGYANTEAFF. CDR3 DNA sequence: TGTGCCAGCAGCAATGGGAGAGGATATGCGAACACTGAAGCTTTCTTT.

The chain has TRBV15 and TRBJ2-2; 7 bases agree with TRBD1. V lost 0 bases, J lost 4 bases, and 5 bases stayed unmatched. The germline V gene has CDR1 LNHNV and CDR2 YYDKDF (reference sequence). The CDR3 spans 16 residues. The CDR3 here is CATSRDRPGGTGELFF. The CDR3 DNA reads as TGTGCCACCAGCAGAGATCGCCCAGGGGGCACCGGGGAGCTGTTTTTT.

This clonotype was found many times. CDR3 nucleotides: TGTGCCAGCAGTTGGGAGGGACAGGGTAAGCAGTACTTC. Amino acid sequence: CASSWEGQGKQYF. This chain uses TRBV12-3 or TRBV12-4 with TRBJ2-7; 9 bases are shared with TRBD1. There are 13 residues in the CDR3. V was clipped by 4 bases and J by 8 bases; unmatched bases: 6.

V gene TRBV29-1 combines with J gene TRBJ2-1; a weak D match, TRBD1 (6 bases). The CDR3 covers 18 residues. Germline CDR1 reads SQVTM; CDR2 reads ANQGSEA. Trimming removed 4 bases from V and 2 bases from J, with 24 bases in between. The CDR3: CSVVPLRFEDSPYNEQFF. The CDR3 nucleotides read TGCAGCGTTGTCCCCCTCCGATTTGAGGACAGCCCCTACAATGAGCAGTTCTTC.

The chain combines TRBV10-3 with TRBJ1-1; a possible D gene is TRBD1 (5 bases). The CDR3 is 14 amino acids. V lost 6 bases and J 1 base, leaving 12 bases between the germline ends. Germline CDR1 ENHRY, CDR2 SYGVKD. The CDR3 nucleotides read TGTGCCATCAGCGAGGGACGCGCGAACACTGAAGCTTTCTTT. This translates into CAISEGRANTEAFF.

The CDR3 DNA reads TGTGCCACCAGTGATTTGTTGAACGGTGAGCAGTACTTC. Its protein is CATSDLLNGEQYF. The J gene is TRBJ2-7, the V gene TRBV24-1; D gene uncertain. The CDR3 length is 13 residues. Germline CDR1 reads KGHDR; CDR2 reads SFDVKD. Trimming took 0 bases from V and 7 from J, leaving 9 bases between them.

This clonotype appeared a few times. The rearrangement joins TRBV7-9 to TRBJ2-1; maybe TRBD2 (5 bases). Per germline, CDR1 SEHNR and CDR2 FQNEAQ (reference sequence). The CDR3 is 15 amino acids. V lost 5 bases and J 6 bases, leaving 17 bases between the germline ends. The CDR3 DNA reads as TGTGCCAGCAGCAAAATAAGGCTAGCTCTCAATGAGCAGTTCTTC. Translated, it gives CASSKIRLALNEQFF.

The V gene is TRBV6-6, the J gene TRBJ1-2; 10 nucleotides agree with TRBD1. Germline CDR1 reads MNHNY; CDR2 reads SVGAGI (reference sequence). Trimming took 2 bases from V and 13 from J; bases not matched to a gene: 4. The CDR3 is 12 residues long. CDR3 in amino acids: CASSYDRGPVTF. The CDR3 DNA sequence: TGTGCCAGCAGTTACGACAGGGGGCCAGTCACCTTC.

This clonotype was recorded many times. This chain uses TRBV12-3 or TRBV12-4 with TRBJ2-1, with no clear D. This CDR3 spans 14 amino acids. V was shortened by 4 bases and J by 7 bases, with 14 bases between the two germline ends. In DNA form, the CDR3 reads TGTGCCAGCAGTTCCGGGTCCCCCTGGAATGAGCAGTTCTTC. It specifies CASSSGSPWNEQFF.

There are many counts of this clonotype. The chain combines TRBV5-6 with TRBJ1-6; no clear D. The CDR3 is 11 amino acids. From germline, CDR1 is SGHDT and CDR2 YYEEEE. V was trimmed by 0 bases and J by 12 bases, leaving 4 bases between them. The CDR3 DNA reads TGTGCCAGCAGCTTGGGTGGACCCCTCCACTTT. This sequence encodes CASSLGGPLHF.

The CDR3 is CASSPVGARGQYF. DNA for the CDR3: TGCGCCAGCAGCCCGGTAGGGGCTCGGGGGCAGTACTTC. This rearrangement joins TRBV4-1 to TRBJ2-7; D may be TRBD1 or TRBD2 (5 bases each). There are 13 residues in the CDR3. The V gene lost 4 bases and the J gene lost 9 bases, with 16 bases spanning the gap. Germline CDR1 MGHRA, CDR2 YSYEKL.